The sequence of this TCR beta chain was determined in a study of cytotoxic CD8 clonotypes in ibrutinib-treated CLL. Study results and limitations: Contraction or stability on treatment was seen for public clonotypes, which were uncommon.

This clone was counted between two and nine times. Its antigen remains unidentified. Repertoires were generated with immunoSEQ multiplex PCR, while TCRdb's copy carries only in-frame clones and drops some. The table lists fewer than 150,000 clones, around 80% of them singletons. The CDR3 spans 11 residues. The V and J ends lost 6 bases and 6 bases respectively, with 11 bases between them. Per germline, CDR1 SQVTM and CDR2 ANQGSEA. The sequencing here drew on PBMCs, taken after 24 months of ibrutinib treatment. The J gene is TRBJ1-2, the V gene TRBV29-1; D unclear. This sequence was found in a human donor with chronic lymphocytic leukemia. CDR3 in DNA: TGCAGCGTCTACGGGGAGGATGGCTACACCTTC. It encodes CSVYGEDGYTF.